The 2 T cell receptor beta chains listed next were all sequenced from one sample in a study of blood T cell repertoires in COVID-19. The repertoire was sequenced with immunoSEQ multiplex PCR; TCRdb's copy has only in-frame clones and lacks some. This sample carries fewer than 250,000 clones, roughly 83% of them seen once, and the ten largest clones take roughly 3.2%. Sequencing was performed on PBMCs or T cells enriched from blood (not recorded which). These receptors all stem from a young woman who had recovered from COVID-19.

In this sample, this clone turned up once. V is TRBV7-2 and J is TRBJ2-1; TRBD2 matches at 16 bases. Germline values: CDR1 SGHTA, CDR2 FQGNSA. This CDR3 spans 18 amino acids. The J segment lost 1 base and the V segment lost 5 bases, leaving 5 bases of the junction unmatched. The CDR3 DNA sequence: TGTGCCAGCAGCGCCGGGACTAGCGGGAGGGCTTCCTACAATGAGCAGTTCTTC. Amino acids: CASSAGTSGRASYNEQFF.

This clone was found a few times. J is TRBJ1-2 and V is TRBV2; TRBD1 matches at 10 bases. Germline V gene sequence: CDR1 SNHLY, CDR2 FYNNEI. This CDR3 is built from 15 residues. V lost 4 bases and J lost 3; bases outside the gene matches: 5. CDR3 in amino acids: CASSAGTGVDYGYTF. For the CDR3, the DNA is TGTGCCAGCAGTGCGGGGACAGGGGTTGACTATGGCTACACCTTC.